One sample yielded the 32 T cell receptor beta chains listed below, sequenced in a study of blood T cell repertoires in COVID-19. Clones were sequenced by immunoSEQ multiplex PCR, and TCRdb holds only the in-frame ones, with some missing. Of around 290,000 clones listed, approximately 86% are singletons. The specimen sequenced was peripheral blood. Every receptor here comes from a woman in her 70s with COVID-19, enrolled during active disease.

This chain uses TRBV13 with TRBJ2-7; 8 positions agree with TRBD1. CDR1 is PRHDT, CDR2 FYEKMQ, per germline (reference sequence). The J segment lost 0 bases and the V segment lost 5 bases, leaving 18 bases of the junction unmatched. This CDR3 has 19 residues. In DNA, the CDR3 is TGTGCCAGCAGCCCTTGGGCCGGGACAGGAAGCGCGATCTCCTACGAGCAGTACTTC. It encodes CASSPWAGTGSAISYEQYF.

This chain connects TRBV14 to TRBJ1-6; TRBD1 might be the D (6 bases). This CDR3 is 15 amino acids long. CDR1 is SGHDN, CDR2 FVKESK, per germline. Trimming cost V 1 base and J 8 bases, with 12 bases left between them. Here the CDR3 reads CASSQGTGHYSPLHF. CDR3 DNA: TGTGCCAGCAGCCAAGGAACAGGGCATTATTCACCCCTCCACTTT.

The chain employs TRBV11-2 and TRBJ2-2, with a tentative D call TRBD1 (6 bases). This CDR3 contains 14 residues. Between the trimmed V and J ends, which lost 5 bases and 3 bases, there was a span of 10 bases. In germline, CDR1 is SGHAT, CDR2 FQNNGV. In nucleotides, the CDR3 is TGTGCCAGCAGCGAACAGGGCTACACCGGGGAGCTGTTTTTT. Its translation: CASSEQGYTGELFF.

The chain is built from TRBV5-1 and TRBJ2-1, with 9 bases matching TRBD2. This CDR3 has 16 amino acids. The V gene's germline CDR1 is SGHRS and CDR2 YFSETQ. V shed 0 bases, J shed 8 bases, and the junction held 9 bases outside the gene matches. DNA of the CDR3: TGCGCCAGCAGCTTGGATTTGCGGGGGGGCCGGGATGAGCAGTTCTTC. It specifies CASSLDLRGGRDEQFF.

The V call is TRBV7-9, the J call TRBJ1-5, with D maybe TRBD1 (5 bases). There are 13 residues in the CDR3. Trimming stripped 1 base from V and 7 bases from J, with 8 bases between. Germline-derived CDR1 and CDR2 are SEHNR and FQNEAQ (reference sequence). The CDR3 sequence is CASSLEQGQPQHF. The CDR3 nucleotides are TGTGCCAGCAGCTTAGAGCAGGGACAGCCCCAGCATTTT.

The rearrangement links TRBV9 to TRBJ2-5, with D perhaps TRBD2 (6 bases). This CDR3 has 15 residues. Per the germline V gene, CDR1 is SGDLS and CDR2 is YYNGEE. V lost 4 bases to trimming and J lost 0 bases, with 13 bases between them. The CDR3 nucleotides are TGTGCCAGCAGCCCGGCAGGGACTTACCAAGAGACCCAGTACTTC. Its protein is CASSPAGTYQETQYF.

CDR3 protein: CASSLPGSNQPQHF. CDR3 in DNA: TGTGCCAGCAGCTTACCAGGGAGCAATCAGCCCCAGCATTTT. The chain is built from TRBV7-8 and TRBJ1-5; tentatively, D is TRBD1 (5 bases). The CDR3 runs to 14 residues. Germline V gene lookup returns CDR1 SGHVS and CDR2 FQNEAQ. With 2 bases removed from V and 1 base from J, the gap between germline ends came to 6 bases.

This sequence joins TRBV5-5 and TRBJ1-1; 7 positions match TRBD1. V shed 2 bases and J 5 bases; nucleotides not matched to a gene: 3. This CDR3 has 13 amino acids. Germline CDR1 and CDR2: SGHKS and YYEKEE (reference sequence). CDR3 nucleotides: TGTGCCAGCAGCTTACAGGGGAATACTGAAGCTTTCTTT. This sequence encodes CASSLQGNTEAFF.

Of note for this clone: Other DNA sequences in this specimen translate into the identical CDR3. The CDR3 here is CASSLLAGSTDTQYF. The CDR3 DNA follows: TGCGCCAGCAGCTTGTTAGCGGGGAGCACAGATACGCAGTATTTT. V is TRBV5-1 and J is TRBJ2-3, with 8 bases lining up with TRBD2. This CDR3 has 15 residues. V trimming: 1 base; J trimming: 0 bases; junction bases outside the gene matches: 1. Per germline, CDR1 SGHRS and CDR2 YFSETQ.

J is TRBJ1-1 and V is TRBV21-1. TRBV21-1 is classified as a pseudogene. The CDR3 is 15 amino acids. The CDR3 DNA sequence: TGTGCCAGCAGCCCTGGGGGACTGCTGAACACTGAAGCTTTCTTT. Translation gives CASSPGGLLNTEAFF.

This clone was seen more than once but under ten times. The chain uses TRBV28 and TRBJ2-7, with D unresolved. Between the trimmed V and J ends, which lost 1 base and 6 bases, there was a span of 13 bases. CDR1 MDHEN and CDR2 SYDVKM come from the germline V gene. This CDR3 has 14 residues. This CDR3 reads CASSLLSSLREQYF. CDR3 coding DNA: TGTGCCAGCAGTTTATTGAGTTCTTTGCGCGAGCAGTACTTC.

The gene calls are TRBV7-2 and TRBJ1-2; 7 bases are shared with TRBD1. The CDR3 length is 15 residues. The trim removed 5 bases at V and 7 bases at J, leaving 13 bases unmatched. The V gene's germline CDR1 is SGHTA and CDR2 FQGNSA. CDR3 region: CASSLGTVARGGYTF. The CDR3 DNA reads as TGTGCCAGCAGCCTCGGGACAGTTGCTCGTGGTGGCTACACCTTC.

This sequence joins TRBV18 and TRBJ1-4; 11 nucleotides align to TRBD1. The J segment lost 2 bases and the V segment lost 6 bases, leaving 8 bases of the junction unmatched. This CDR3 comprises 17 residues. CDR1 and CDR2 from the germline V gene are KGHSH and LQKENI. This chain's CDR3 is CASSPEDRGPTNEKLFF. The CDR3, as DNA: TGTGCCAGCTCTCCAGAGGACAGGGGGCCTACTAATGAAAAACTGTTTTTT.

This rearrangement joins TRBV5-1 to TRBJ1-2; possibly TRBD1 for D (5 bases). Between the trimmed V and J ends, which lost 0 bases and 1 base, there was a span of 7 bases. This CDR3 has 14 residues. Germline V gene sequence: CDR1 SGHRS, CDR2 YFSETQ. This CDR3 is CASSLGQINYGYTF. CDR3 sequence (DNA): TGCGCCAGCAGCTTGGGACAGATTAACTATGGCTACACCTTC.

V usage is TRBV21-1 and J usage is TRBJ1-2; the table's D call TRBD1 went unverified against the DNA. TRBV21-1 is annotated as a pseudogene. The CDR3 is 17 amino acids. CDR3 loop: CASSKFTSRDTYYGYTF. In DNA, the CDR3 is TGTGCCAGCAGCAAATTTACAAGCCGGGACACATACTATGGCTACACCTTC.

A few counts support this clone. The rearrangement joins TRBV7-3 to TRBJ2-1, with D possibly being TRBD1 (6 bases). Germline lookup yields CDR1 SGHTA and CDR2 FQGTGA. This CDR3 is 14 amino acids long. V was shortened by 5 bases and J by 6 bases, with 14 bases between the two germline ends. Here the CDR3 DNA reads TGTGCCAGCAGCCGAGCAGGGGAGATCAATGAGCAGTTCTTC. This gives the protein CASSRAGEINEQFF.

The CDR3 bases are TGTGCCAGCAGCGCCGAAAAGGGGGCGAGACAGCCCCAGCATTTT. Translated, it gives CASSAEKGARQPQHF. The chain recombines TRBV7-2 with TRBJ1-5; TRBD1 agrees at 7 bases. The length of the CDR3 is 15 residues. V shed 5 bases, J shed 7 bases, and the junction held 11 bases outside the gene matches. Germline CDR1 and CDR2: SGHTA and FQGNSA.

The chain employs TRBV7-9 and TRBJ2-3, with 7 bases lining up with TRBD2. The V gene's germline CDR1 is SEHNR and CDR2 FQNEAQ (reference sequence). J lost 4 bases, V lost 10 bases, and 11 bases had no gene match. The CDR3 contains 14 residues. CDR3 bases: TGTGCCACCACAGTTTCCCGGGGGGCAGATACGCAGTATTTT. Its protein is CATTVSRGADTQYF.

V is TRBV5-8 and J is TRBJ1-2, with a tentative D call TRBD1 (6 bases). The V and J ends lost 1 base and 8 bases respectively, with 12 bases between them. The CDR3 is 13 amino acids. From germline, CDR1 is SGHTS and CDR2 YDEGEE. The CDR3 region has the DNA TGTGCCAGCAGCTTGTCAGGGGTGGAGGGCTACACCTTC. Amino acids: CASSLSGVEGYTF.

This chain connects TRBV10-3 to TRBJ2-7; 7 bases are shared with TRBD1. V lost 6 bases to trimming and J lost 4 bases; unmatched junction nucleotides: 3. CDR1 and CDR2 (germline): ENHRY, SYGVKD. CDR3 size: 12 residues. CDR3 in amino acids: CAIRMTGYEQYF. CDR3 DNA: TGTGCCATCAGGATGACAGGGTACGAGCAGTACTTC.

This clone was seen a few times. The CDR3 sequence: CASSEPSGGLGGYTF. The CDR3 nucleotides read TGCGCCAGCAGCGAACCCTCAGGGGGGCTGGGTGGCTACACCTTC. This chain joins TRBV5-1 and TRBJ1-2; 7 positions match TRBD1. The trim removed 4 bases at V and 7 bases at J, leaving 13 bases unmatched. The CDR3 runs to 15 residues. Germline V CDR1 and CDR2: SGHRS, YFSETQ.

This chain links TRBV9 with TRBJ2-2; weak D call: TRBD1 (5 bases). The germline CDR1 and CDR2 sequences are SGDLS and YYNGEE. The germline V and J ends were trimmed by 0 bases and 5 bases, with 11 bases remaining between them. The CDR3 runs to 15 residues. CDR3 nucleotide sequence: TGTGCCAGCAGCGTAGAGGCAGGGCGAACCGGGGAGCTGTTTTTT. This gives the protein CASSVEAGRTGELFF. The full variable domain, in which reference TRBV9 and TRBJ2-2 provide the parts outside the CDR3, is DSGVTQTPKHLITATGQRVTLRCSPRSGDLSVYWYQQSLDQGLQFLIQYYNGEERAKGNILERFSAQQFPDLHSELNLSSLELGDSALYFCASSVEAGRTGELFFGEGSRLTVL.

V usage is TRBV4-3 and J usage is TRBJ2-7; D is possibly TRBD1 (5 bases). Between the trimmed V and J ends, which lost 3 bases and 10 bases, there was a span of 19 bases. The CDR3 runs 14 residues. Germline V gene sequence: CDR1 LGHNA, CDR2 YSLEER. Written as DNA, the CDR3 is TGCGCCAGCAGCCATCTGACAGCGTCGACGATCCAGTACTTC. Its protein product is CASSHLTASTIQYF.

The chain carries TRBV20-1 and TRBJ2-1, with D hard to call. The CDR3 contains 11 residues. CDR1 is DFQATT and CDR2 is SNEGSKA in the germline V gene (reference sequence). V lost 1 base, J lost 7 bases, and 5 bases lay in between. The CDR3 loop is CSARGQNEQFF. The DNA of the CDR3 is TGCAGTGCTAGAGGGCAGAATGAGCAGTTCTTC.

J is TRBJ2-5 and V is TRBV9, with 9 bases fitting TRBD2. V gave up 3 bases and J gave up 7 bases; unmatched junction bases: 7. The CDR3 loop spans 14 amino acids. The germline V gene encodes CDR1 SGDLS and CDR2 YYNGEE. The CDR3 here is CASSGLAGIGTQYF. CDR3 coding DNA: TGTGCCAGCAGCGGTCTAGCGGGGATCGGGACCCAGTACTTC. The whole variable domain, filled in from reference TRBV9 and TRBJ2-5, reads DSGVTQTPKHLITATGQRVTLRCSPRSGDLSVYWYQQSLDQGLQFLIQYYNGEERAKGNILERFSAQQFPDLHSELNLSSLELGDSALYFCASSGLAGIGTQYFGPGTRLLVL.

This chain connects TRBV19 to TRBJ2-7; 7 nucleotides agree with TRBD1. The CDR3 is made up of 15 amino acids. J was trimmed by 3 bases and V by 9 bases; bases with no gene match: 14. Germline V gene sequence: CDR1 LNHDA, CDR2 SQIVND (reference sequence). The CDR3 loop reads CASQSGVGQHYEQYF. The CDR3 bases are TGTGCCAGCCAATCGGGTGTGGGACAGCACTACGAGCAGTACTTC.

The V and J genes are TRBV29-1 and TRBJ1-2; 7 nucleotides align to TRBD1. Unmatched junction bases numbered 10, after V lost 6 bases and J lost 9 bases. The CDR3 contains 12 residues. Germline V CDR1 and CDR2: SQVTM, ANQGSEA. In DNA form, the CDR3 reads TGCAGCGTCCCGACAGGGAAAAGAAGCTACACCTTC. Amino acids: CSVPTGKRSYTF.

This clone was seen only a few times. The chain couples TRBV6-5 to TRBJ1-1, with 7 bases matching TRBD1. V shed 5 bases and J 4 bases; nucleotides not matched to a gene: 4. This CDR3 contains 13 residues. Per germline, CDR1 MNHEY and CDR2 SVGAGI. CDR3 in amino acids: CASSKTGSTEAFF. The CDR3 coding sequence is TGTGCCAGCAGTAAGACAGGGAGCACTGAAGCTTTCTTT.

The CDR3 loop reads CASSRQGPRRGDNSPLHF. The CDR3 coding sequence is TGCGCCAGCAGCCGACAGGGGCCTAGGCGTGGCGATAATTCACCCCTCCACTTT. The gene calls are TRBV5-1 and TRBJ1-6, with 8 positions matching TRBD1. Germline CDR1 reads SGHRS; CDR2 reads YFSETQ. After removal of 4 bases from V and 5 bases from J, the junction contained 14 bases not matched to a gene. The CDR3 runs to 18 residues. Variable domain in full (rest from reference TRBV5-1 and TRBJ1-6): KAGVTQTPRYLIKTRGQQVTLSCSPISGHRSVSWYQQTPGQGLQFLFEYFSETQRNKGNFPGRFSGRQFSNSRSEMNVSTLELGDSALYLCASSRQGPRRGDNSPLHFGNGTRLTVT.

The J gene is TRBJ2-3, the V gene TRBV7-2; the D gene is possibly TRBD1 (5 bases). Looked up from germline, CDR1 is SGHTA and CDR2 is FQGNSA. V lost 2 bases and J 5 bases, leaving 8 bases between the germline ends. The CDR3 runs to 13 residues. The CDR3 loop is CASSLQGRDTQYF. The CDR3 nucleotides read TGTGCCAGCAGCTTACAGGGCAGAGATACGCAGTATTTT.

The J gene is TRBJ2-7, the V gene TRBV2; 7 nucleotides line up with TRBD1. CDR3 length: 15 residues. Unmatched junction bases numbered 10, after V lost 6 bases and J lost 2 bases. Per germline, CDR1 SNHLY and CDR2 FYNNEI. The CDR3 DNA reads as TGTGCCAGCAGAAAAGACAGGGACCCGGCCTACGAGCAGTACTTC. Its translation: CASRKDRDPAYEQYF.

This clone was observed a single time. CDR3 nucleotides: TGTGCCTGGGACCTTGTGGCGGGGGACGAGCAGTACTTC. It specifies CAWDLVAGDEQYF. V usage is TRBV30 and J usage is TRBJ2-7, with 7 bases fitting TRBD2. With 5 bases clipped from V and 5 bases from J, the junction kept 9 bases outside the gene matches. This CDR3 has 13 residues. The germline V gene encodes CDR1 GTSNPN and CDR2 SVGIG (reference sequence).